What follows are 23 T cell receptor beta chains derived from one specimen sequenced in a study of cytomegalovirus exposure and HLA in healthy donors. Researchers ran the PCR with 60 Vbeta and 13 Jbeta primers. Using immunoSEQ multiplex PCR, the repertoire was profiled, and TCRdb retains in-frame clones only, with some absent. The table shows about 160,000 clones, with 80% to 90% occurring only once. Sequences were obtained from PBMCs. The receptors were sampled from a male donor in good health and CMV-seronegative.

The J gene is TRBJ2-6, the V gene TRBV9; possibly TRBD2 for D (7 bases). Germline CDR1 reads SGDLS; CDR2 reads YYNGEE. There are 18 residues in the CDR3. Trimming removed 3 bases from V and 3 bases from J, with 19 bases in between. The CDR3 region is CASSEPLRGAVGANVLTF. The CDR3 coding sequence is TGTGCCAGCAGCGAGCCCCTCCGGGGGGCTGTTGGGGCCAACGTCCTGACTTTC.

The CDR3 reads CASSYGQGQTQYF. CDR3 nucleotide sequence: TGTGCCAGCAGTTACGGACAGGGCCAGACCCAGTACTTC. The chain uses TRBV6-5 and TRBJ2-5; 8 nucleotides align to TRBD1. The length of the CDR3 is 13 residues. V lost 2 bases and J lost 6; bases outside the gene matches: 2. Per the germline V gene, CDR1 is MNHEY and CDR2 is SVGAGI.

J is TRBJ1-2 and V is TRBV7-9; weak D call: TRBD1 (5 bases). From germline, CDR1 is SEHNR and CDR2 FQNEAQ (reference sequence). V was trimmed by 5 bases and J by 1 base, leaving 26 bases between them. This CDR3 has 19 amino acids. This CDR3 reads CASSPYRTSDTSFNYGYTF. In nucleotides, the CDR3 is TGTGCCAGCAGCCCCTATAGGACCTCGGACACATCCTTTAACTATGGCTACACCTTC. Using reference TRBV7-9 and TRBJ1-2 for the parts outside the CDR3, the full variable domain is DTGVSQNPRHKITKRGQNVTFRCDPISEHNRLYWYRQTLGQGPEFLTYFQNEAQLEKSRLLSDRFSAERPKGSFSTLEIQRTEQGDSAMYLCASSPYRTSDTSFNYGYTFGSGTRLTVV.

This chain connects TRBV7-3 to TRBJ1-2; 10 bases are a match to TRBD1. CDR1 is SGHTA and CDR2 is FQGTGA in the germline V gene. The CDR3 sequence is 15 residues long. V lost 5 bases, J lost 5 bases, and 8 bases stayed unmatched. Here the CDR3 reads CASSPSGTGDYGYTF. The CDR3 nucleotides read TGTGCCAGCAGCCCCTCCGGGACAGGGGATTATGGCTACACCTTC.

This sequence joins TRBV6-1 and TRBJ1-1, with D perhaps matching TRBD1 (5 bases). Deletions cut 7 bases from V and 2 bases from J, with 14 bases between. The length of the CDR3 is 14 residues. Germline lookup yields CDR1 MNHNS and CDR2 SASEGT. The CDR3 bases are TGTGCCAGCACTCCTGGTAGGGGAAACACTGAAGCTTTCTTT. This gives the protein CASTPGRGNTEAFF.

This clone was counted once. The chain couples TRBV27 to TRBJ2-1; TRBD1 might be the D (6 bases). CDR1 and CDR2 from the germline V gene are MNHEY and SMNVEV (reference sequence). With 3 bases removed from V and 6 bases from J, the gap between germline ends came to 12 bases. This CDR3 contains 14 residues. This CDR3 is CASSFRRGTNEQFF. As DNA, the CDR3 is TGTGCCAGCAGTTTTCGCAGGGGCACCAATGAGCAGTTCTTC.

This clone was found once. This chain connects TRBV30 to TRBJ1-5; no reliable D call. Germline V gene data show CDR1 as GTSNPN and CDR2 as SVGIG (reference sequence). The V and J ends lost 1 base and 9 bases respectively, with 19 bases between them. This CDR3 is built from 15 residues. The CDR3 loop reads CAWSALRGNVGPQHF. The CDR3 DNA is TGTGCCTGGAGTGCCCTTCGGGGAAACGTGGGGCCCCAGCATTTT.

This clone appeared a single time. This chain uses TRBV4-1 with TRBJ2-3; D is perhaps TRBD2 (6 bases). In germline, CDR1 is MGHRA, CDR2 YSYEKL. Between the trimmed V and J ends, which lost 0 bases and 0 bases, there was a span of 13 bases. The CDR3 has 17 residues. As DNA, the CDR3 is TGCGCCAGCAGCCAAGATCCGGGGGTTTCGAGCACAGATACGCAGTATTTT. Its protein is CASSQDPGVSSTDTQYF.

The chain couples TRBV19 to TRBJ2-4, with 12 bases that match TRBD2. Germline trimming cut 3 bases from V and 10 bases from J; bases unmatched to any gene: 7. Germline V gene sequence: CDR1 LNHDA, CDR2 SQIVND (reference sequence). The CDR3 spans 15 residues. The CDR3 loop reads CASSIPTSGGHIQYF. The CDR3 DNA reads TGTGCCAGTAGTATCCCGACTAGCGGGGGCCATATTCAGTACTTC.

The chain combines TRBV10-3 with TRBJ2-1; D perhaps matches TRBD1 (6 bases). The CDR3 runs to 12 residues. Trimming pared 5 bases from V and 4 bases from J, leaving 6 bases between. The germline CDR1 and CDR2 sequences are ENHRY and SYGVKD. CDR3: CAISTGYNEQFF. The CDR3, as DNA: TGTGCCATCAGTACAGGGTACAATGAGCAGTTCTTC.

The V gene is TRBV7-2, the J gene TRBJ2-7, with no clear D. From germline, CDR1 is SGHTA and CDR2 FQGNSA. Trimming stripped 1 base from V and 2 bases from J, with 12 bases between. This CDR3 region has 15 residues. CDR3 nucleotides: TGTGCCAGCAGCTTAGAATTTCGGAGAACCTACGAGCAGTACTTC. Amino acids: CASSLEFRRTYEQYF.

The rearrangement joins TRBV2 to TRBJ1-5; 7 bases agree with TRBD1. J was trimmed by 3 bases and V by 5 bases; bases with no gene match: 4. The CDR3 runs to 14 residues. Germline V lookup: CDR1 SNHLY, CDR2 FYNNEI. Written as DNA, the CDR3 is TGTGCCAGCAGTCCAGGGACAGCCAATCAGCCCCAGCATTTT. It is translated as CASSPGTANQPQHF. Full variable domain (missing parts from reference TRBV2 and TRBJ1-5): EPEVTQTPSHQVTQMGQEVILRCVPISNHLYFYWYRQILGQKVEFLVSFYNNEISEKSEIFDDQFSVERPDGSNFTLKIRSTKLEDSAMYFCASSPGTANQPQHFGDGTRLSIL.

The V call is TRBV19, the J call TRBJ2-5, with TRBD2 identical over 10 bases. The CDR3 has 18 amino acids. The germline V gene encodes CDR1 LNHDA and CDR2 SQIVND (reference sequence). With V trimmed by 1 base and J by 4 bases, 12 bases remained unmatched. This CDR3 is CASSIVGRIAGGLETQYF. CDR3 DNA: TGTGCCAGTAGTATAGTAGGGAGAATAGCGGGGGGTTTAGAGACCCAGTACTTC. Full variable domain (missing parts from reference TRBV19 and TRBJ2-5): DGGITQSPKYLFRKEGQNVTLSCEQNLNHDAMYWYRQDPGQGLRLIYYSQIVNDFQKGDIAEGYSVSREKKESFPLTVTSAQKNPTAFYLCASSIVGRIAGGLETQYFGPGTRLLVL.

The table lists this clone with a few counts. This chain joins TRBV27 and TRBJ2-7; maybe TRBD1 (5 bases). V lost 6 bases and J 5 bases, leaving 11 bases between the germline ends. The CDR3 has 12 residues. CDR1 is MNHEY, CDR2 SMNVEV, per germline (reference sequence). The CDR3 sequence is CASSRLGDEQYF. In DNA, the CDR3 is TGTGCCAGCAGCCGCCTAGGGGACGAGCAGTACTTC.

The CDR3 region is CASSGTSGSTDTQYF. The CDR3 coding sequence is TGTGCCAGCAGCGGGACTAGCGGTAGCACAGATACGCAGTATTTT. The chain has TRBV7-2 and TRBJ2-3; 11 bases line up with TRBD2. Germline loops: CDR1 SGHTA, CDR2 FQGNSA. V was pared by 5 bases and J by 0 bases, with 1 base of the junction left unmatched. The CDR3 sequence is 15 residues long.

This rearrangement joins TRBV5-1 to TRBJ2-7, with 7 bases that match TRBD2. This CDR3 is 15 amino acids long. With 4 bases clipped from V and 2 bases from J, the junction kept 9 bases outside the gene matches. Germline V gene lookup returns CDR1 SGHRS and CDR2 YFSETQ. The CDR3 DNA sequence: TGCGCCAGCAGCGTTGGGGCGGGACTAACCTACGAGCAGTACTTC. Encoded protein: CASSVGAGLTYEQYF. Using reference TRBV5-1 and TRBJ2-7 for the parts outside the CDR3, the full variable domain is KAGVTQTPRYLIKTRGQQVTLSCSPISGHRSVSWYQQTPGQGLQFLFEYFSETQRNKGNFPGRFSGRQFSNSRSEMNVSTLELGDSALYLCASSVGAGLTYEQYFGPGTRLTVT.

This chain connects TRBV9 to TRBJ2-3; 10 positions match TRBD2. The germline CDR1 and CDR2 sequences are SGDLS and YYNGEE. The CDR3 loop spans 14 amino acids. V shed 0 bases, J shed 11 bases, and the junction held 6 bases outside the gene matches. The CDR3 here is CASSVALAGAQQYF. For the CDR3, the DNA is TGTGCCAGCAGCGTAGCCCTAGCGGGGGCCCAGCAGTATTTT.

This CDR3 reads CASSQDAGDVDEQYF. CDR3 coding DNA: TGCGCCAGCAGCCAAGACGCAGGGGACGTTGACGAGCAGTACTTC. This sequence joins TRBV4-1 and TRBJ2-7; weak D call: TRBD1 (6 bases). V lost 0 bases to trimming and J lost 5 bases, with 14 bases between them. The germline CDR1 and CDR2 sequences are MGHRA and YSYEKL. CDR3 length: 15 residues.

The chain joins TRBV2 to TRBJ1-2, with D possibly TRBD1 on 6 matching bases. This CDR3 comprises 13 residues. Germline V gene lookup returns CDR1 SNHLY and CDR2 FYNNEI. V was clipped by 9 bases and J by 8 bases, with 19 bases between them. The CDR3, as DNA: TGTGCCAGAGACAGGTCCCTGAATCGCGGCTACACCTTC. Translating gives CARDRSLNRGYTF.

This sequence joins TRBV6-5 and TRBJ1-2, with D perhaps TRBD1 (6 bases). This CDR3 contains 15 residues. The V gene lost 8 bases and the J gene lost 2 bases, with 18 bases spanning the gap. Germline loops: CDR1 MNHEY, CDR2 SVGAGI. The CDR3 here is CASHDPRGGNYGYTF. The CDR3 DNA reads as TGTGCCAGCCACGACCCGAGGGGGGGGAACTATGGCTACACCTTC.

This clone was counted only a few times. This rearrangement joins TRBV6-5 to TRBJ1-5, with D perhaps TRBD1 (5 bases). The V gene's germline CDR1 is MNHEY and CDR2 SVGAGI. The CDR3 covers 14 residues. V lost 8 bases and J lost 5, with 16 bases in between. As DNA, the CDR3 is TGTGCCAGCGGAAGGGGTGTGTGGGATCAGCCCCAGCATTTT. Encoded protein: CASGRGVWDQPQHF.

This clone was observed a handful of times. The chain combines TRBV6-5 with TRBJ2-7, with D unresolved. The ends were cut back, 0 bases at V and 3 bases at J, with 9 bases in the middle. Germline V gene sequence: CDR1 MNHEY, CDR2 SVGAGI. CDR3 length: 14 residues. In DNA, the CDR3 is TGTGCCAGCAGTTACTCTTCGGCAGGCTACGAGCAGTACTTC. Translation gives CASSYSSAGYEQYF.

This clone was found a few times. The rearrangement links TRBV28 to TRBJ2-7; D ambiguous. V lost 2 bases to trimming and J lost 3 bases, with 14 bases between them. From germline, CDR1 is MDHEN and CDR2 SYDVKM. The CDR3 runs to 15 residues. For the CDR3, the DNA is TGTGCCAGCAGTTTAGGGCGAACAGCTAACTACGAGCAGTACTTC. It translates to CASSLGRTANYEQYF.